The rows below give T cell receptor beta chains drawn from one sample of a study of T cell responses to AZD1222 COVID-19 vaccine. Generated by immunoSEQ multiplex PCR, the TCRdb table keeps only in-frame clones and is missing some. The sample includes about 150,000 clones, approximately 90% of them seen just once. Specimen: peripheral blood, collected on day 0 of AZD1222 vaccination. The receptor source for this set is an adult in good health. Both conserved end residues are trimmed from each CDR3.

TRBV30	TRBJ1-4	AWEDRQEKLF
TRBV6-5	TRBJ1-5	ASSYTGRQPQH
TRBV21-1	TRBJ2-7	ASSIGEQY
TRBV7-2	TRBJ1-5	ASSLGRPGNQPQH
TRBV7-9	TRBJ2-3	ASSSPAGRTDTQY
TRBV30	TRBJ1-1	ATPDRVNTEAF
TRBV6-7	TRBJ1-5	ASSYFSRSTGTGGNQPQH
TRBV5-1	TRBJ2-4	ASSLGGTGGNIQY
TRBV2	TRBJ1-6	ASAAGTPNSPLH
TRBV10-3	TRBJ2-3	ATLDRADTQY
TRBV10-2	TRBJ2-7	ASSDRILGGY
TRBV6-2/TRBV6-3	TRBJ1-5	ASSRSGSRGNQPQH
TRBV3-1/TRBV3-2	TRBJ1-1	ASSQDDGTAEAF
TRBV6-5	TRBJ2-5	ASTYKETQY
TRBV28	TRBJ1-3	ASSRRGGSGNTIY
TRBV5-4	TRBJ1-2	ASSFPGVDVDGYT
TRBV25-1	TRBJ1-4	ASSDPSGGFNEKLF
TRBV5-1	TRBJ2-1	ASSFGTSLYNEQF
TRBV10-1	TRBJ2-5	ASSPGPETQY
TRBV7-9	TRBJ2-1	ASSRVAGGSYNEQF
TRBV2	TRBJ1-1	ASSDGRASGKAF
TRBV9	TRBJ2-1	ASSVAAYNEQF
TRBV6-6	TRBJ1-5	ASSYEGSDQH
TRBV29-1	TRBJ2-7	SVGNTYEQY
TRBV7-2	TRBJ1-4	ASSLDQGREKLF
TRBV5-1	TRBJ2-7	ASSLGPPSYEQY
TRBV7-9	TRBJ1-2	ASSLRTAGDGYT
TRBV15	TRBJ1-1	ATSRDTGYTEAF
TRBV6-1	TRBJ1-6	ASSEAGGNSPLH
TRBV5-6	TRBJ1-3	ASSLRGNTIY
TRBV29-1	TRBJ1-2	SVKDTGRVEDT
TRBV2	TRBJ1-2	ASNGWRSDRHYGYT
TRBV4-1	TRBJ2-7	ASSPGLAGVYEQY
TRBV11-3	TRBJ2-3	ASSLRLAGGPGDTQY
TRBV6-1	TRBJ2-7	ASSVAGVWYEQY
TRBV18	TRBJ2-3	ASSSTSGRTDTQY
TRBV24-1	TRBJ2-1	ATSGGWVGSYNEQF
TRBV6-1	TRBJ2-2	ASSASFGQGGSAGELF
TRBV6-5	TRBJ2-2	ASNSRGNTGELF
TRBV12-5	TRBJ2-3	ASGTGLAGESDTQY
TRBV3-1/TRBV3-2	TRBJ2-3	ASSYGTSGADTQY
TRBV19	TRBJ2-5	ASSIPQGVMETQY
TRBV10-3	TRBJ2-7	AISESGGEQY
TRBV12-5	TRBJ1-4	ASGRSGSVNEKLF
TRBV2	TRBJ2-2	ASLGPTTGELF
TRBV28	TRBJ2-2	ASSRRGRVTGELF
TRBV2	TRBJ2-7	ASYGGYGGNEQY
TRBV6-2/TRBV6-3	TRBJ1-6	ASSNGAHSPLH
TRBV28	TRBJ2-1	ASSPQLNEQF
TRBV5-1	TRBJ2-1	ASSPRVTTVYEQF
TRBV18	TRBJ1-4	ASSPGQGNEKLF
TRBV7-9	TRBJ1-4	ASSPQHGQFEKLF
TRBV6-5	TRBJ1-3	ASSLGGPGNTIY